The rows below give T cell receptor beta chains drawn from one sample of a study of beta chain features in type 1 diabetes. Some clones are missing from TCRdb's copy, which holds only in-frame ones; the method was immunoSEQ multiplex PCR. The sample includes about 400,000 clones, 10% to 15% of them seen just once. The sequencing input was naive CD4+ T cells from blood. The receptors were gathered from a woman aged 18 to 35 with type 1 diabetes. CDR3s include the opening cysteine and the closing phenylalanine or tryptophan. D genes are given only for firm matches. Clone size is shown for a subset of rows, as once, few, many or a class of expanded clone.

>TRBJ1-1|-|13|TRBV19|-
TGTGCCAGTAGTACACAGGGATTCACTGAAGCTTTCTTT
CASSTQGFTEAFF
>TRBJ1-5|few|11|TRBV20-1|-
TGCAGTGCGCCGAGGGGGGGGCCCCAGCATTTT
CSAPRGGPQHF
>TRBJ2-6|-|15|TRBV18|-
TGTGCCAGCTCAAAAGGGAGTTCCGGGGCCAACGTCCTGACTTTC
CASSKGSSGANVLTF
>TRBJ1-1|few|14|TRBV25-1|-
TGTGCCAGCAGTGAGGAGGGAGGAGACACTGAAGCTTTCTTT
CASSEEGGDTEAFF
>TRBJ2-6|-|15|TRBV7-6|-
TGTGCCAGCAGACCTGTACTAGGTGGGGCCAACGTCCTGACTTTC
CASRPVLGGANVLTF
>TRBJ2-7|few|15|TRBV18|TRBD1
TGTGCCAGCTCACCACGGGACAGGGGCTTCCACGAGCAGTACTTC
CASSPRDRGFHEQYF
>TRBJ1-5|few|15|TRBV7-2|-
TGTGCCAGCAGCTTCGCTTGGGCTAGCAATCAGCCCCAGCATTTT
CASSFAWASNQPQHF
>TRBJ2-6|-|15|TRBV4-3|-
TGCGCCAGCAGCCAACGAGGCTCTGGGGCCAACGTCCTGACTTTC
CASSQRGSGANVLTF
>TRBJ2-1|few|15|TRBV28|TRBD2
TGTGCCAGCGGCGGGGCGGGAGGTGCCTACAATGAGCAGTTCTTC
CASGGAGGAYNEQFF
>TRBJ2-2|-|14|TRBV7-3|-
TGTGCCAGCAGCTTAGGGCTGAACACCGGGGAGCTGTTTTTT
CASSLGLNTGELFF
>TRBJ2-3|few|14|TRBV2|TRBD2
TGTGCCAGCAATCTGCGGGGGGCGGAAGATACGCAGTATTTT
CASNLRGAEDTQYF
>TRBJ2-1|few|16|TRBV7-9|-
TGTGCCAGCAGTTATCTCCCGACAGGGGAGGGCAATGAGCAGTTCTTC
CASSYLPTGEGNEQFF
>TRBJ2-5|-|15|TRBV5-1|TRBD2
TGCGCCAGCAGACTAGCGGGAGGGCCGCAGGAGACCCAGTACTTC
CASRLAGGPQETQYF
>TRBJ2-7|few|12|TRBV7-2|-
TGTGCCAGCAGCTTAAGGCTAGACGAGCAGTACTTC
CASSLRLDEQYF
>TRBJ1-5|few|15|TRBV18|TRBD1
TGTGCCAGCTCACCGGGACAGGGGGGTAATCAGCCCCAGCATTTT
CASSPGQGGNQPQHF
>TRBJ2-5|few|12|TRBV30|-
TGTGCCTGGACCACAGGGCTAGAGACCCAGTACTTC
CAWTTGLETQYF